These 18 T cell receptor beta chains were sequenced from one sample in a study of Ad26.COV2.S vaccination and SARS-CoV-2 variants. This table comes from immunoSEQ multiplex PCR, and its TCRdb copy is limited to in-frame clones, with some not included. The repertoire holds 400,000 to 450,000 clones, with roughly 88% as singletons. The treatment here: roughly 19 received Ad26.COV2.S at low or high dose, single or two shots; a few received placebo; per-sample allocation not given. It was on day 63 after the first vaccine or placebo injection that samples were taken. The sequences come from peripheral blood, collected in a trial of Ad26.COV2.S vaccine versus placebo. The receptors were sampled from a person aged 18-60 years who received the Ad26.COV2.S COVID-19 vaccine or a placebo.

The gene calls are TRBV9 and TRBJ2-1; 8 nucleotides align to TRBD1. The CDR3 has 16 residues. Trimming removed 0 bases from V and 7 bases from J; junction bases left unmatched: 9. Germline V lookup: CDR1 SGDLS, CDR2 YYNGEE. The CDR3 sequence: CASSVVVTGVLNEQFF. The CDR3 region has the DNA TGTGCCAGCAGCGTAGTCGTGACAGGGGTTTTGAATGAGCAGTTCTTC.

CDR3 in amino acids: CASTGGHRMEKLFF. The CDR3 DNA follows: TGTGCCAGCACCGGGGGGCACAGGATGGAAAAACTGTTTTTT. The V call is TRBV28, the J call TRBJ1-4; tentatively, D is TRBD1 (6 bases). The CDR3 is 14 residues long. Germline V lookup: CDR1 MDHEN, CDR2 SYDVKM. Trimming removed 7 bases at V and 8 bases at J, with 17 bases between.

This rearrangement joins TRBV7-9 to TRBJ2-7; 7 bases line up with TRBD1. CDR3 size: 15 residues. The germline gives CDR1 SEHNR, CDR2 FQNEAQ (reference sequence). With V trimmed by 4 bases and J by 1 base, 7 bases remained unmatched. The DNA for the CDR3 is TGTGCCAGCAGCTACCGACAGGGTCCTTCCTACGAGCAGTACTTC. This sequence encodes CASSYRQGPSYEQYF.

This chain links TRBV11-2 with TRBJ2-3, with D perhaps TRBD2 (6 bases). This CDR3 comprises 16 residues. From germline, CDR1 is SGHAT and CDR2 FQNNGV. Trimming cost V 5 bases and J 1 base, with 16 bases left between them. CDR3: CASSPEGHGGTDTQYF. The CDR3 DNA is TGTGCCAGCAGCCCGGAGGGTCATGGGGGCACAGATACGCAGTATTTT.

The chain uses TRBV7-9 and TRBJ2-7, with D possibly TRBD2 on 5 matching bases. The CDR3 has 14 residues. Trimming left V 1 base short and J 6 bases short, with 13 bases between. CDR1 is SEHNR and CDR2 is FQNEAQ in the germline V gene (reference sequence). The CDR3 reads CASSLGVYLAEQYF. CDR3 DNA: TGTGCCAGCAGCTTAGGGGTCTACCTAGCCGAGCAGTACTTC.

This clone was picked up a small number of times. The chain has TRBV15 and TRBJ1-4; possible D gene TRBD1, 6 bases. CDR1 LNHNV and CDR2 YYDKDF come from the germline V gene (reference sequence). The V end was cut by 5 bases, the J end by 5 bases, with 15 bases between. This CDR3 is built from 15 residues. Written as DNA, the CDR3 is TGTGCCACCAGCCCCGGGGGGGGGCGGAATGAAAAACTGTTTTTT. Its translation: CATSPGGGRNEKLFF.

The chain links TRBV7-9 to TRBJ2-7, with 7 bases fitting TRBD1. After removal of 6 bases from V and 4 bases from J, the junction contained 9 bases not matched to a gene. Germline CDR1 is SEHNR and CDR2 is FQNEAQ (reference sequence). CDR3 size: 14 residues. CDR3 amino acids: CASSPDRARYEQYF. CDR3 DNA sequence: TGTGCCAGCAGTCCCGACAGGGCGAGGTACGAGCAGTACTTC.

This chain joins TRBV7-2 and TRBJ2-3, with D perhaps matching TRBD1 (6 bases). The CDR3 is 18 residues long. Germline V gene sequence: CDR1 SGHTA, CDR2 FQGNSA. V gave up 2 bases and J gave up 2 bases, with 20 bases separating them. CDR3 DNA: TGTGCCAGCAGCTTAAACCAGGGGACGAGTGAAACCACAGATACGCAGTATTTT. Translation: CASSLNQGTSETTDTQYF.

The V gene is TRBV9, the J gene TRBJ1-1; TRBD1 matches at 7 bases. This CDR3 contains 13 residues. Germline V lookup: CDR1 SGDLS, CDR2 YYNGEE. V dropped 4 bases and J dropped 2; count of bases not matched to a gene: 2. CDR3 coding DNA: TGTGCCAGCAGCACAGGGGAAAACACTGAAGCTTTCTTT. It yields the protein CASSTGENTEAFF.

J is TRBJ1-2 and V is TRBV28; D is unclear. This CDR3 comprises 12 residues. CDR1 is MDHEN, CDR2 SYDVKM, per germline. Deletions cut 2 bases from V and 7 bases from J, with 8 bases between. DNA of the CDR3: TGTGCCAGCAGTTTAGGGGTCATTGGCTACACCTTC. Amino acid sequence: CASSLGVIGYTF.

This clone was detected only a few times. This chain uses TRBV7-9 with TRBJ2-7; 14 bases align to TRBD2. Germline V gene lookup returns CDR1 SEHNR and CDR2 FQNEAQ (reference sequence). With V trimmed by 5 bases and J by 0 bases, 21 bases remained unmatched. CDR3 length: 22 amino acids. The chain's CDR3 is CASSRAGTSGSVAPKSSYEQYF. CDR3 coding DNA: TGTGCCAGCAGCCGGGCCGGGACTAGCGGGAGTGTAGCCCCGAAGAGCTCCTACGAGCAGTACTTC. Filled out from reference TRBV7-9 and TRBJ2-7, the complete variable domain reads DTGVSQNPRHKITKRGQNVTFRCDPISEHNRLYWYRQTLGQGPEFLTYFQNEAQLEKSRLLSDRFSAERPKGSFSTLEIQRTEQGDSAMYLCASSRAGTSGSVAPKSSYEQYFGPGTRLTVT.

This clone was seen just once. V and J are TRBV6-2 or TRBV6-3 and TRBJ2-7, with D possibly TRBD2 on 7 matching bases. CDR1 is MNHEY, CDR2 SVGEGT, per germline. The CDR3 consists of 16 residues. Trimming removed 4 bases from V and 3 bases from J, with 19 bases in between. CDR3 sequence: CASSSPPEGGGYEQYF. CDR3 sequence (DNA): TGTGCCAGCAGTTCCCCCCCTGAGGGAGGGGGCTACGAGCAGTACTTC.

The J gene is TRBJ2-7, the V gene TRBV29-1; 11 bases map to TRBD1. This CDR3 is built from 14 residues. Trimming removed 6 bases from V and 4 bases from J; junction bases left unmatched: 8. Germline V gene lookup returns CDR1 SQVTM and CDR2 ANQGSEA. The CDR3, as DNA: TGCAGCGTCCAAGGACAGGGGGCTGTGTACGAGCAGTACTTC. It yields the protein CSVQGQGAVYEQYF.

The rearrangement uses TRBV4-2 and TRBJ2-3; tentatively, D is TRBD2 (6 bases). V shed 4 bases and J shed 3 bases, with 17 bases lying between them. CDR1 is LGHNA and CDR2 is YNFKEQ in the germline V gene. The CDR3 is 16 residues long. CDR3 loop: CASSRGTDTPTDTQYF. In DNA form, the CDR3 reads TGTGCCAGCAGCCGCGGGACCGACACCCCGACAGATACGCAGTATTTT.

Note on this clone: Other DNA sequences in the same sample also yield this CDR3. The chain carries TRBV7-9 and TRBJ1-2, with a possible D match to TRBD1 (5 bases). The CDR3 is 13 residues long. Germline lookup yields CDR1 SEHNR and CDR2 FQNEAQ (reference sequence). Trimming left V 3 bases short and J 3 bases short, with 8 bases between. In DNA, the CDR3 is TGTGCCAGCAGCTTGGGGACGGACTATGGCTACACCTTC. It is translated as CASSLGTDYGYTF. The variable domain in full, with the rest retrieved from reference TRBV7-9 and TRBJ1-2, is DTGVSQNPRHKITKRGQNVTFRCDPISEHNRLYWYRQTLGQGPEFLTYFQNEAQLEKSRLLSDRFSAERPKGSFSTLEIQRTEQGDSAMYLCASSLGTDYGYTFGSGTRLTVV.

The chain employs TRBV7-2 and TRBJ1-1, with D unclear. In germline, CDR1 is SGHTA, CDR2 FQGNSA. Trimming removed 3 bases at V and 1 base at J, with 12 bases between. This CDR3 contains 15 residues. The CDR3 loop reads CASSLIKAGNTEAFF. CDR3 in DNA: TGTGCCAGCAGCTTGATCAAGGCTGGGAACACTGAAGCTTTCTTT.

This clone came up a few times. The chain combines TRBV19 with TRBJ1-1, with a weak D call TRBD1 (5 bases). The V and J ends lost 11 bases and 3 bases respectively, with 16 bases between them. CDR3 size: 13 residues. Germline CDR1 reads LNHDA; CDR2 reads SQIVND (reference sequence). CDR3 protein: CAPMEGMHTEAFF. DNA for the CDR3: TGTGCCCCTATGGAGGGGATGCACACTGAAGCTTTCTTT.

This chain uses TRBV3-1 (or the pseudogene TRBV3-2) with TRBJ2-7; a possible D gene is TRBD1 (6 bases). Trimming took 2 bases from V and 4 from J, leaving 9 bases between them. The CDR3 extends over 13 amino acids. Looked up from germline, CDR1 is LGHDT and CDR2 is YNNKEL (reference sequence). CDR3 residues: CASSQTGRYEQYF. The DNA for the CDR3 is TGTGCCAGCAGCCAAACAGGGAGATACGAGCAGTACTTC.